The 16 T cell receptor beta chains presented below share a single source sample, sequenced in a study of early T cells in non-severe SARS-CoV-2 infection. One entry per CDR3 protein results from TCRdb running MiXCR on the 5' RACE reads. The repertoire holds approximately 27,000 distinct CDR3 sequences, with 5.5% to 6% as singletons. Material for sequencing was whole blood. The receptors come from an adult who was a healthcare worker with PCR-confirmed SARS-CoV-2 infection or an uninfected control (not recorded which).

This clonotype occurred many times. This chain links TRBV9 with TRBJ2-2; TRBD2 agrees at 8 bases. The V and J ends lost 4 bases and 5 bases, in that order; junction bases with no gene match: 7. CDR3 length: 15 residues. Germline V CDR1 and CDR2: SGDLS, YYNGEE. CDR3 nucleotide sequence: TGTGCCAGCAGCATTTTAGCGGGAAGTACCGGGGAGCTGTTTTTT. This translates into CASSILAGSTGELFF.

This clonotype was detected ten times or more. CDR3 bases: TGTGCCAGCAGTTTAAAAAGGGGGGACATTCAGTACTTC. It encodes CASSLKRGDIQYF. The chain links TRBV27 to TRBJ2-4; D might be TRBD1 or TRBD2, each matching 6 bases. Between the trimmed V and J ends, which lost 2 bases and 8 bases, there was a span of 10 bases. Germline V gene sequence: CDR1 MNHEY, CDR2 SMNVEV (reference sequence). The CDR3 has 13 residues.

This clonotype showed up many times. The chain recombines TRBV4-1 with TRBJ2-2, with TRBD2 matching 7 bases. Germline lookup yields CDR1 MGHRA and CDR2 YSYEKL. Trimming took 8 bases from V and 8 from J; bases not matched to a gene: 11. The CDR3 is made up of 14 amino acids. CDR3: CASRRLAVEGELFF. In nucleotides, the CDR3 is TGCGCCAGCCGCCGGCTAGCGGTTGAGGGGGAGCTGTTTTTT.

This clonotype appeared many times. The chain links TRBV19 to TRBJ2-1, with a possible D match to TRBD1 (5 bases). The germline V and J ends were trimmed by 4 bases and 10 bases, with 11 bases remaining between them. Germline CDR1 LNHDA, CDR2 SQIVND (reference sequence). The CDR3 sequence is 12 residues long. The CDR3 bases are TGTGCCAGTAGTACTGGGGCGTACGAGCAGTTCTTC. This encodes CASSTGAYEQFF.

This clonotype was seen repeatedly, ten times or more. The chain employs TRBV19 and TRBJ1-5; D may be TRBD1 (5 bases). The germline gives CDR1 LNHDA, CDR2 SQIVND (reference sequence). The CDR3 consists of 16 residues. Between the trimmed V and J ends, which lost 6 bases and 0 bases, there was a span of 15 bases. The CDR3 is CASREGTSYSNQPQHF. The CDR3 coding sequence is TGTGCCAGTAGGGAAGGGACGTCATATAGCAATCAGCCCCAGCATTTT. Using reference TRBV19 and TRBJ1-5 for the parts outside the CDR3, the full variable domain is DGGITQSPKYLFRKEGQNVTLSCEQNLNHDAMYWYRQDPGQGLRLIYYSQIVNDFQKGDIAEGYSVSREKKESFPLTVTSAQKNPTAFYLCASREGTSYSNQPQHFGDGTRLSIL.

Sample share makes this clonotype medium-sized (0.01 to 0.1%). The chain employs TRBV7-9 and TRBJ2-1, with a tentative D call TRBD2 (5 bases). Trimming pared 4 bases from V and 0 bases from J, leaving 10 bases between. The CDR3 loop spans 15 amino acids. Germline lookup yields CDR1 SEHNR and CDR2 FQNEAQ (reference sequence). The CDR3 sequence: CASSWTHSSYNEQFF. The DNA for the CDR3 is TGTGCCAGCAGCTGGACTCACAGCTCCTACAATGAGCAGTTCTTC.

This chain joins TRBV7-3 and TRBJ2-5; 8 nucleotides agree with TRBD2. Trimming at V came to 4 bases and at J to 4 bases, leaving 5 bases not matched to a gene. Germline V gene sequence: CDR1 SGHTA, CDR2 FQGTGA. The CDR3 contains 14 residues. CDR3 amino acids: CASSSGLGVETQYF. The CDR3, as DNA: TGTGCCAGCAGCTCGGGACTAGGGGTAGAGACCCAGTACTTC.

The rearrangement joins TRBV9 to TRBJ2-7; 10 bases are shared with TRBD1. The CDR3 length is 14 residues. Trimming cost V 3 bases and J 2 bases; bases outside gene matches: 2. Per the germline V gene, CDR1 is SGDLS and CDR2 is YYNGEE. This CDR3 is CASSDGTGAYEQYF. The CDR3 bases are TGTGCCAGCAGCGACGGGACAGGGGCCTACGAGCAGTACTTC.

This clonotype occurred many times. The V and J genes are TRBV4-3 and TRBJ2-4; D not resolved. Trimming removed 4 bases from V and 1 base from J, with 11 bases in between. Germline lookup yields CDR1 LGHNA and CDR2 YSLEER. This CDR3 spans 15 amino acids. DNA of the CDR3: TGCGCCAGCAGCCCCCTGGAAGGGGCCAAAAACATTCAGTACTTC. Translating it yields CASSPLEGAKNIQYF.

This clonotype appeared many times. The chain employs TRBV10-2 and TRBJ2-1, with D unresolved. Germline loops: CDR1 WSHSY, CDR2 SAAADI. CDR3 length equals 14 residues. The germline V and J ends were trimmed by 4 bases and 7 bases, with 14 bases remaining between them. This CDR3 reads CASSAASVLNEQFF. The CDR3 DNA reads as TGCGCCAGCAGTGCGGCTAGTGTGTTAAATGAGCAGTTCTTC.

The sample holds many counts of this clonotype. The rearrangement links TRBV18 to TRBJ2-7, with 8 bases aligning to TRBD2. Germline trimming cut 5 bases from V and 4 bases from J; bases unmatched to any gene: 10. Per germline, CDR1 KGHSH and CDR2 LQKENI. This CDR3 is built from 15 residues. As DNA, the CDR3 is TGTGCCAGCTCATCTCCCAGCGGGAGCAGGTACGAGCAGTACTTC. Its protein product is CASSSPSGSRYEQYF. Full variable domain (rest looked up from reference TRBV18 and TRBJ2-7): NAGVMQNPRHLVRRRGQEARLRCSPMKGHSHVYWYRQLPEEGLKFMVYLQKENIIDESGMPKERFSAEFPKEGPSILRIQQVVRGDSAAYFCASSSPSGSRYEQYFGPGTRLTVT.

The chain is built from TRBV9 and TRBJ2-6; D might be TRBD2 (5 bases). CDR3 length: 17 amino acids. V lost 0 bases and J lost 0, with 10 bases in between. In germline, CDR1 is SGDLS, CDR2 YYNGEE. As DNA, the CDR3 is TGTGCCAGCAGCGTAGATAAAGAGGGCTCTGGGGCCAACGTCCTGACTTTC. Protein product: CASSVDKEGSGANVLTF.

This chain connects TRBV13 to TRBJ2-4, with D hard to call. Germline assignment: CDR1 PRHDT and CDR2 FYEKMQ (reference sequence). This CDR3 comprises 15 residues. The ends were cut back, 4 bases at V and 0 bases at J, with 10 bases in the middle. Here the CDR3 reads CASSSQDLAKNIQYF. CDR3 DNA sequence: TGTGCCAGCAGCTCCCAGGACCTAGCCAAAAACATTCAGTACTTC.

Relative to its sample, this clonotype is medium-sized. The rearrangement joins TRBV6-5 to TRBJ2-3; 7 bases align to TRBD1. Per the germline V gene, CDR1 is MNHEY and CDR2 is SVGAGI. This CDR3 contains 16 residues. Trimming at V came to 0 bases and at J to 2 bases, leaving 5 bases not matched to a gene. CDR3 amino acids: CASSYSRDRYTDTQYF. The CDR3 DNA is TGTGCCAGCAGTTACTCGAGGGACAGATACACAGATACGCAGTATTTT.

This clonotype was seen at least ten times. The genes are TRBV5-1 and TRBJ2-5; TRBD2 agrees at 13 bases. Per the germline V gene, CDR1 is SGHRS and CDR2 is YFSETQ. This CDR3 comprises 16 residues. V lost 4 bases to trimming and J lost 5 bases; unmatched junction nucleotides: 8. CDR3 loop: CASSLGLAGVRETQYF. The CDR3, as DNA: TGCGCCAGCAGCCTTGGACTAGCGGGAGTTCGGGAGACCCAGTACTTC.

This clonotype has ten or more counts. The chain has TRBV14 and TRBJ2-1; no clear D. With 3 bases removed from V and 8 bases from J, the gap between germline ends came to 14 bases. This CDR3 has 14 residues. The germline V gene has CDR1 SGHDN and CDR2 FVKESK. The CDR3 sequence: CASSQALKVDEQFF. The CDR3 coding sequence is TGTGCCAGCAGCCAGGCCCTAAAAGTCGATGAGCAGTTCTTC.